The 24 T cell receptor beta chains below all came from one sample that was sequenced in a study of CD8+ T cells in alopecia areata. It was cDNA, reverse transcribed from extracted RNA, that served as the sequencing template. Generated by immunoSEQ multiplex PCR, the TCRdb table keeps only in-frame clones and is missing some. The repertoire holds about 180,000 clones, with 67% as singletons. Source: CD8+ T cells sorted from blood, taken at week 0. The receptors derive from a human donor with alopecia areata.

The V gene is TRBV7-9, the J gene TRBJ1-2, with 9 bases lining up with TRBD1. The CDR3 is 15 amino acids. Germline trimming cut 3 bases from V and 4 bases from J; bases unmatched to any gene: 6. CDR1 is SEHNR, CDR2 FQNEAQ, per germline (reference sequence). Written as DNA, the CDR3 is TGTGCCAGCAGCTTCGGGACAGGGAGTCCCTATGGCTACACCTTC. Residues: CASSFGTGSPYGYTF.

This clone came up many times. In nucleotides, the CDR3 is TGCGCCAGCGGACGCGGCTCCTACGAGCAGTACTTC. This gives the protein CASGRGSYEQYF. The chain carries TRBV10-2 and TRBJ2-7, with D unresolved. The germline V and J ends were trimmed by 8 bases and 0 bases, with 8 bases remaining between them. CDR1 WSHSY and CDR2 SAAADI come from the germline V gene. The CDR3 totals 12 residues.

This clone was recorded a few times. The rearrangement uses TRBV10-2 and TRBJ2-7, with TRBD1 identical over 7 bases. CDR3 length equals 15 residues. CDR1 is WSHSY and CDR2 is SAAADI in the germline V gene. V lost 3 bases, J lost 1 base, and 6 bases stayed unmatched. CDR3: CASSDDRVRSYEQYF. The CDR3 DNA reads as TGCGCCAGCAGTGACGACAGGGTTAGGTCCTACGAGCAGTACTTC.

This clone has only a few counts. The chain joins TRBV4-1 to TRBJ2-1; possible D gene TRBD1, 5 bases. The germline V and J ends were trimmed by 1 base and 4 bases, with 8 bases remaining between them. This CDR3 region has 14 residues. CDR1 MGHRA and CDR2 YSYEKL come from the germline V gene. The CDR3: CASSQVTVYNEQFF. CDR3 coding DNA: TGCGCCAGCAGCCAAGTGACAGTGTACAATGAGCAGTTCTTC.

This clone was seen more than once but under ten times. The chain links TRBV29-1 to TRBJ2-3; D remains ambiguous. Trimming removed 2 bases at V and 4 bases at J, with 16 bases between. Germline V CDR1 and CDR2: SQVTM, ANQGSEA. The CDR3 is made up of 15 amino acids. This CDR3 is CSVEPGWVRADTQYF. CDR3 DNA: TGCAGCGTTGAACCCGGGTGGGTTCGCGCAGATACGCAGTATTTT.

This clone appeared a few times. The gene calls are TRBV7-9 and TRBJ2-5, with TRBD2 matching 7 bases. Germline loops: CDR1 SEHNR, CDR2 FQNEAQ (reference sequence). The junction had 14 bases not matched to a gene; V was cut back by 5 bases and J by 5 bases. This CDR3 contains 16 residues. DNA of the CDR3: TGTGCCAGCAGCCCTCCGGTACGGGGGGAGAGGGAGACCCAGTACTTC. This sequence encodes CASSPPVRGERETQYF.

The chain is built from TRBV18 and TRBJ1-5; 7 bases map to TRBD1. The CDR3 is 19 amino acids. With 3 bases clipped from V and 0 bases from J, the junction kept 14 bases outside the gene matches. Germline CDR1 reads KGHSH; CDR2 reads LQKENI. The CDR3 DNA sequence: TGTGCCAGCTCACCCTCGCGGGAGGGGGCTACTTATAGCAATCAGCCCCAGCATTTT. Residues: CASSPSREGATYSNQPQHF.

The chain has TRBV4-2 and TRBJ2-7; D unclear. Trimming took 3 bases from V and 2 from J, leaving 8 bases between them. The CDR3 covers 13 residues. The germline CDR1 and CDR2 sequences are LGHNA and YNFKEQ. DNA of the CDR3: TGTGCCAGCAGCCAGGCGCGAACCTACGAGCAGTACTTC. Its translation is CASSQARTYEQYF.

The genes are TRBV13 and TRBJ2-3; D ambiguous. From germline, CDR1 is PRHDT and CDR2 FYEKMQ (reference sequence). V lost 7 bases to trimming and J lost 4 bases, with 12 bases between them. CDR3 length equals 13 residues. CDR3 region: CASTPYNPDTQYF. CDR3 sequence (DNA): TGTGCCAGCACCCCATATAATCCAGATACGCAGTATTTT. Based on the CDR3 plus reference TRBV13 and TRBJ2-3, the full variable domain is AAGVIQSPRHLIKEKRETATLKCYPIPRHDTVYWYQQGPGQDPQFLISFYEKMQSDKGSIPDRFSAQQFSDYHSELNMSSLELGDSALYFCASTPYNPDTQYFGPGTRLTVL.

This chain links TRBV30 with TRBJ2-3, with a possible D match to TRBD1 (6 bases). Germline lookup yields CDR1 GTSNPN and CDR2 SVGIG (reference sequence). Deletions cut 2 bases from V and 6 bases from J, with 15 bases between. There are 14 residues in the CDR3. CDR3 protein: CAWSQIRGGDTQYF. The CDR3 DNA is TGTGCCTGGAGTCAGATCAGGGGTGGGGATACGCAGTATTTT.

The chain has TRBV11-2 and TRBJ2-5; tentative D call: TRBD1 (5 bases). Germline assignment: CDR1 SGHAT and CDR2 FQNNGV. Trimming shortened V by 0 bases and J by 1 base, and 9 bases separated the two germline ends. The CDR3 is 15 amino acids. The CDR3 loop reads CASSLDRTFQETQYF. The CDR3 nucleotides read TGTGCCAGCAGCTTAGACAGGACATTCCAAGAGACCCAGTACTTC.

The chain couples TRBV13 to TRBJ2-7; 10 nucleotides match TRBD1. Germline CDR1 and CDR2: PRHDT and FYEKMQ (reference sequence). Trimming removed 3 bases from V and 4 bases from J; junction bases left unmatched: 6. There are 15 residues in the CDR3. This CDR3 is CASSFVGDRGYEQYF. CDR3 coding DNA: TGTGCCAGCAGCTTTGTTGGGGACAGGGGATACGAGCAGTACTTC.

The chain has TRBV11-2 and TRBJ2-7; 9 positions match TRBD1. From germline, CDR1 is SGHAT and CDR2 FQNNGV. J gave up 4 bases and V 1 base, and 5 bases lay outside the gene matches. The CDR3 extends over 15 amino acids. CDR3 sequence reads: CASSLARTGAYEQYF. The CDR3 bases are TGTGCCAGCAGCTTAGCGAGGACAGGGGCTTACGAGCAGTACTTC.

The DNA of the CDR3 is TGTGCCACCAGCAGTGTCAGGGACGAGCAGTACTTC. Its translation is CATSSVRDEQYF. V usage is TRBV15 and J usage is TRBJ2-7; maybe TRBD1 (5 bases). CDR3 length: 12 amino acids. V was clipped by 3 bases and J by 5 bases, with 8 bases between them. Germline loops: CDR1 LNHNV, CDR2 YYDKDF (reference sequence).

The chain has TRBV5-6 and TRBJ1-2; weak D call: TRBD1 (5 bases). Trimming cost V 6 bases and J 5 bases, with 20 bases left between them. Per germline, CDR1 SGHDT and CDR2 YYEEEE. This CDR3 region has 15 residues. Here the CDR3 DNA reads TGTGCCAGCATCCAACTGTCGGGGGAGGATTATGGCTACACCTTC. It specifies CASIQLSGEDYGYTF.

This chain links TRBV5-5 with TRBJ1-1; D uncertain. The germline V gene has CDR1 SGHKS and CDR2 YYEKEE (reference sequence). The CDR3 is made up of 11 amino acids. V was clipped by 6 bases and J by 1 base, with 4 bases between them. The CDR3 nucleotides are TGTGCCAGCACGGAGAACACTGAAGCTTTCTTT. Its protein is CASTENTEAFF.

This clone was counted once. The chain recombines TRBV7-9 with TRBJ2-1; D is uncertain. Germline V lookup: CDR1 SEHNR, CDR2 FQNEAQ (reference sequence). The CDR3 totals 11 residues. V lost 0 bases to trimming and J lost 11 bases, with 5 bases between them. CDR3 nucleotides: TGTGCCAGCAGCTTAGCGCGGCAGCAGTTCTTC. It codes for CASSLARQQFF.

This chain uses TRBV7-9 with TRBJ1-1; 7 bases agree with TRBD1. CDR3 length: 17 amino acids. The V gene's germline CDR1 is SEHNR and CDR2 FQNEAQ (reference sequence). The trim removed 4 bases at V and 4 bases at J, leaving 15 bases unmatched. In DNA form, the CDR3 reads TGTGCCAGCAGCTCCCGAGGCAAGACAGGGATGGTCACTGAAGCTTTCTTT. This sequence encodes CASSSRGKTGMVTEAFF.

The chain uses TRBV5-6 and TRBJ2-7; no definite D call. The CDR3 sequence is 13 residues long. V lost 4 bases and J 0 bases, leaving 8 bases between the germline ends. The germline CDR1 and CDR2 sequences are SGHDT and YYEEEE. The CDR3 loop is CASSETNSYEQYF. CDR3 nucleotide sequence: TGTGCCAGCAGCGAGACAAACTCCTACGAGCAGTACTTC.

V usage is TRBV13 and J usage is TRBJ2-5; no firm D call. The end of the DNA fits TRBJ2-7 better, so the J call may be wrong. From germline, CDR1 is PRHDT and CDR2 FYEKMQ (reference sequence). The length of the CDR3 is 14 residues. The CDR3 loop reads CASSKTVRSYEQYF. The CDR3 DNA sequence: TGTGCCAGCAGCAAGACGGTCCGCTCCTACGAGCAGTACTTC.

J is TRBJ2-1 and V is TRBV7-3; no definite D call. The V end lost 3 bases, the J end lost 6 bases, and 3 bases lay between the germline ends. This CDR3 is 11 amino acids long. Germline CDR1 reads SGHTA; CDR2 reads FQGTGA. Here the CDR3 reads CASSFANEQFF. CDR3 bases: TGTGCCAGCAGCTTTGCCAATGAGCAGTTCTTC.

The chain carries TRBV4-1 and TRBJ1-1, with 8 positions matching TRBD1. The CDR3 is 16 residues long. The V and J ends lost 2 bases and 3 bases, in that order; junction bases with no gene match: 8. In germline, CDR1 is MGHRA, CDR2 YSYEKL. The CDR3 reads CASSQLTDREDTEAFF. CDR3 in DNA: TGCGCCAGCAGCCAACTAACGGACAGGGAGGACACTGAAGCTTTCTTT.

This chain links TRBV30 with TRBJ2-2; the D gene is possibly TRBD2 (7 bases). Trimming cost V 1 base and J 2 bases, with 20 bases left between them. Germline V gene sequence: CDR1 GTSNPN, CDR2 SVGIG (reference sequence). This CDR3 contains 18 residues. CDR3 region: CAWSGYLPRGPNTGELFF. The CDR3 nucleotides are TGTGCCTGGAGTGGATACCTACCGCGGGGGCCCAACACCGGGGAGCTGTTTTTT.

This clone was seen more than once but under ten times. The chain combines TRBV7-2 with TRBJ1-4, with D perhaps matching TRBD1 (5 bases). The germline gives CDR1 SGHTA, CDR2 FQGNSA. There are 11 residues in the CDR3. The V end lost 4 bases, the J end lost 10 bases, and 7 bases lay between the germline ends. The CDR3 spells CASSSGTKLFF. DNA for the CDR3: TGTGCCAGCAGCTCGGGGACAAAACTGTTTTTT.